This T cell receptor beta chain originates from a study of blood T cell repertoires in COVID-19. Overall study: The samples span acute and convalescent COVID-19 from the United States, Italy and Spain. The analysed material was cDNA or gDNA that came from T cells, B-cell-depleted T cells, or PBMCs.

Libraries were prepared by immunoSEQ multiplex PCR; TCRdb keeps only in-frame clonotypes and omits some of them. The sample shows 100,000 to 150,000 clones, more than 85% of them seen only once. Seattle cases were enrolled at active infection and followed longitudinally. This clone was detected a few times. Sequencing was done on a sample of peripheral blood. The sequence derives from a man in his 60s with COVID-19, enrolled during active disease.

CDR3 in DNA: TGTGCCAGCAGCGTGACAGGGTTGAGTGAGACCCAGTACTTC. Translation gives CASSVTGLSETQYF. The rearrangement joins TRBV9 to TRBJ2-5; 7 bases match TRBD1. V lost 2 bases, J lost 5 bases, and 6 bases stayed unmatched. Germline V gene data show CDR1 as SGDLS and CDR2 as YYNGEE. The CDR3 totals 14 residues.